In its sample, the clone carrying this T cell receptor beta chain was seen a few times. Mismatch with germline at one junction end may stem from a read error. This sample stems from a study of blood T cells in healthy people across ages. CDR1 is DFQATT, CDR2 SNEGSKA, per germline (reference sequence). The CDR3 contains 13 residues. Next came a second PCR, run for about 7 to 12 cycles, which used a sample-barcoded 5' primer along with a J-beta primer mix. TCRdb processed the 5' RACE reads anew with MiXCR; each CDR3 protein has one entry. The table lists fewer than 1.5 million distinct CDR3 sequences, approximately 38% of them singletons, with roughly 7.9% in the top ten.

The genes are TRBV20-1 and TRBJ2-1; D not certain. The source of this sequence is a woman aged 18-29 years in good health. Sequencing input: blood. The CDR3 DNA follows: TGCAGTGCCTACGTAGGCTCCTACAGTGAGCAGTTCTTC. Translated, it gives CSAYVGSYSEQFF.